What follows describes a single T cell receptor (beta chain). This sample was taken from a study of blood T cell repertoires in COVID-19. Study as a whole: The cDNA or gDNA used as material had been derived from T cells, B-cell-depleted T cells, or PBMCs.

The method was immunoSEQ multiplex PCR; TCRdb's version includes in-frame clones alone and lacks a portion of them. The sample has 200,000 to 250,000 clones; approximately 90% are singletons. V lost 1 base and J lost 0; bases outside the gene matches: 2. The V gene's germline CDR1 is LNHDA and CDR2 SQIVND (reference sequence). The length of the CDR3 is 15 residues. The specimen was peripheral blood. The rearrangement uses TRBV19 and TRBJ1-2; TRBD1 agrees at 7 bases. The origin of this receptor is a woman aged 50 to 60 with COVID-19, enrolled during active disease. CDR3 bases: TGTGCCAGTAGTATAGTCACAGGGGCTAACTATGGCTACACCTTC. Amino acid sequence: CASSIVTGANYGYTF.